The 23 T cell receptor beta chains given below trace back to one sample, sequenced in a study of neurological immune-mediated disorders. TCRdb re-called the 5' RACE reads with MiXCR, one entry per CDR3 protein. The sample records some 60,000 distinct CDR3 sequences, more than 9.5% being singletons. Described time point: longitudinal time-point 2. The material sequenced was PBMCs. The origin of the receptors is a young man in good health.

This clonotype has ten or more counts. The rearrangement joins TRBV10-3 to TRBJ2-1; the match to TRBD2 covers 14 bases. The CDR3 runs 16 residues. Germline V gene sequence: CDR1 ENHRY, CDR2 SYGVKD. V dropped 5 bases and J dropped 9; count of bases not matched to a gene: 9. The CDR3 sequence is CAISRGGTSGSGEQFF. In nucleotides, the CDR3 is TGTGCCATCAGTCGAGGAGGGACTAGCGGGAGCGGTGAGCAGTTCTTC.

J is TRBJ1-5 and V is TRBV25-1; no clear D gene. V was clipped by 2 bases and J by 3 bases, with 17 bases between them. The CDR3 sequence is 17 residues long. Germline V gene sequence: CDR1 MGHDK, CDR2 SYGVNS. CDR3 amino acids: CASSERWWQFFNQPQHF. The CDR3 nucleotides are TGTGCCAGCAGTGAAAGGTGGTGGCAGTTCTTCAATCAGCCCCAGCATTTT.

This clonotype was counted ten times or more. The V and J genes are TRBV6-1 and TRBJ2-7, with 7 bases identical to TRBD1. CDR1 and CDR2 (germline): MNHNS, SASEGT. CDR3 length: 11 amino acids. V gave up 7 bases and J gave up 3 bases; unmatched junction bases: 0. The CDR3 DNA follows: TGTGCCAGCAACAGGGGCTACGAGCAGTACTTC. It translates to CASNRGYEQYF.

This clonotype occurred many times. The chain joins TRBV7-2 to TRBJ2-2; no clear D. The CDR3 covers 15 residues. Trimming shortened V by 4 bases and J by 1 base, and 10 bases separated the two germline ends. Germline assignment: CDR1 SGHTA and CDR2 FQGNSA. The CDR3 loop is CASSSRSGNTGELFF. The CDR3 region has the DNA TGTGCCAGCAGCTCCCGTTCCGGGAACACCGGGGAGCTGTTTTTT.

This clonotype was seen ten or more times. The rearrangement links TRBV12-3 or TRBV12-4 to TRBJ1-2; TRBD1 is a possible D gene (5 bases). The germline V and J ends were trimmed by 0 bases and 2 bases, with 10 bases remaining between them. There are 15 residues in the CDR3. CDR3 nucleotide sequence: TGTGCCAGCAGTTTAGCGAATGAGGGGAACTATGGCTACACCTTC. This translates into CASSLANEGNYGYTF.

This clonotype was seen repeatedly, ten times or more. CDR3: CASSPRLAWFDTQYF. Written as DNA, the CDR3 is TGTGCCAGCAGTCCTCGACTAGCGTGGTTTGATACGCAGTATTTT. The chain has TRBV27 and TRBJ2-3, with 8 bases fitting TRBD2. This CDR3 has 15 amino acids. Germline CDR1 is MNHEY and CDR2 is SMNVEV (reference sequence). J was trimmed by 6 bases and V by 5 bases; bases with no gene match: 10.

The chain joins TRBV3-1 to TRBJ2-1; 13 positions match TRBD2. Germline CDR1 reads LGHDT; CDR2 reads YNNKEL (reference sequence). The trim removed 6 bases at V and 6 bases at J, leaving 8 bases unmatched. This CDR3 comprises 16 residues. CDR3 region: CASSRTSGRFSNEQFF. The DNA of the CDR3 is TGTGCCAGCAGTCGGACTAGCGGGAGATTTAGCAATGAGCAGTTCTTC.

This clonotype occurred many times. The rearrangement uses TRBV12-3 or TRBV12-4 and TRBJ1-2; no clear D. This CDR3 has 16 residues. The V and J ends lost 5 bases and 5 bases respectively, with 21 bases between them. CDR3 protein: CASSIGIGRNTYGYTF. The CDR3, as DNA: TGTGCCAGCAGTATAGGAATTGGGCGAAATACTTATGGCTACACCTTC.

This clonotype was seen ten or more times. This sequence joins TRBV25-1 and TRBJ2-1, with no clear D. The V gene's germline CDR1 is MGHDK and CDR2 SYGVNS. Trimming shortened V by 5 bases and J by 5 bases, and 16 bases separated the two germline ends. The CDR3 length is 15 residues. The CDR3 nucleotides are TGTGCCAGCAGTAGAACGCGAGGTAGAGACAATGAGCAGTTCTTC. It translates to CASSRTRGRDNEQFF.

This clonotype was seen repeatedly, ten times or more. The rearrangement links TRBV4-3 to TRBJ2-1; a possible D gene is TRBD2 (6 bases). Trimming took 0 bases from V and 9 from J, leaving 15 bases between them. The V gene's germline CDR1 is LGHNA and CDR2 YSLEER. There are 15 residues in the CDR3. The CDR3 loop reads CASSQETFGGAEQFF. Here the CDR3 DNA reads TGCGCCAGCAGCCAAGAGACATTCGGGGGAGCTGAGCAGTTCTTC.

Ten or more counts support this clonotype. This rearrangement joins TRBV29-1 to TRBJ1-5; TRBD1 matches at 10 bases. Trimming cost V 6 bases and J 3 bases; bases outside gene matches: 8. Germline V gene lookup returns CDR1 SQVTM and CDR2 ANQGSEA. CDR3 size: 15 residues. The CDR3 DNA reads TGCAGCGTCGGAGGACAGGGGGAACCCAATCAGCCCCAGCATTTT. Translating gives CSVGGQGEPNQPQHF. Variable domain in full (rest from reference TRBV29-1 and TRBJ1-5): SAVISQKPSRDICQRGTSLTIQCQVDSQVTMMFWYRQQPGQSLTLIATANQGSEATYESGFVIDKFPISRPNLTFSTLTVSNMSPEDSSIYLCSVGGQGEPNQPQHFGDGTRLSIL.

This clonotype appeared many times. V usage is TRBV20-1 and J usage is TRBJ2-1; 13 nucleotides agree with TRBD2. Germline V lookup: CDR1 DFQATT, CDR2 SNEGSKA (reference sequence). This CDR3 region has 15 residues. J lost 6 bases, V lost 4 bases, and 6 bases had no gene match. CDR3 nucleotides: TGCAGTGCTACCATCACTAGCGGGAGGGGCAATGAGCAGTTCTTC. It is translated as CSATITSGRGNEQFF.

This clonotype was observed at least ten times. The chain carries TRBV5-4 and TRBJ2-1; 12 bases match TRBD2. V lost 3 bases, J lost 9 bases, and 7 bases stayed unmatched. Germline CDR1 and CDR2: SGHNT and YYREEE (reference sequence). This CDR3 spans 15 amino acids. The CDR3 nucleotides are TGTGCCAGCAGCTCGGGACTAGCGGGCATTATTGAGCAGTTCTTC. Translation gives CASSSGLAGIIEQFF. The whole variable domain, remainder taken from reference TRBV5-4 and TRBJ2-1, is ETGVTQSPTHLIKTRGQQVTLRCSSQSGHNTVSWYQQALGQGPQFIFQYYREEENGRGNFPPRFSGLQFPNYSSELNVNALELDDSALYLCASSSGLAGIIEQFFGPGTRLTVL.

This clonotype was seen ten or more times. V gene TRBV6-1 combines with J gene TRBJ2-2, with 8 positions matching TRBD2. This CDR3 has 17 amino acids. Germline V gives CDR1 MNHNS, CDR2 SASEGT. V lost 2 bases and J lost 4; bases outside the gene matches: 9. In nucleotides, the CDR3 is TGTGCCAGCAGTGAATTTGGGCTAGCGGGTCTCACCGGGGAGCTGTTTTTT. This translates into CASSEFGLAGLTGELFF.

This clonotype appeared a few times. This chain links TRBV19 with TRBJ1-2, with D unresolved. Per germline, CDR1 LNHDA and CDR2 SQIVND (reference sequence). V dropped 6 bases and J dropped 6 bases, with 20 bases sitting between them. The CDR3 has 15 residues. In DNA, the CDR3 is TGTGCCAGTAGCGCTAACCTCCAGGAGCACAATGGCTACACCTTC. Amino acid sequence: CASSANLQEHNGYTF.

This clonotype was seen ten or more times. The chain links TRBV19 to TRBJ2-7, with 7 bases matching TRBD2. V trimming: 7 bases; J trimming: 4 bases; junction bases outside the gene matches: 7. Germline assignment: CDR1 LNHDA and CDR2 SQIVND (reference sequence). This CDR3 comprises 13 residues. DNA of the CDR3: TGTGCCAGTACGGCGGGAGTTGGTTACGAGCAGTACTTC. Its translation is CASTAGVGYEQYF.

This clonotype appeared a few times. V and J are TRBV7-6 and TRBJ2-1, with no clear D. Trimming left V 5 bases short and J 4 bases short, with 15 bases between. CDR3 length: 15 residues. The V gene's germline CDR1 is SGHVS and CDR2 FNYEAQ. The CDR3 DNA reads TGTGCCAGCAGCCAAGACCCTTCCTCATACAATGAGCAGTTCTTC. Amino acid sequence: CASSQDPSSYNEQFF.

This clonotype was seen ten or more times. The gene calls are TRBV28 and TRBJ2-2, with D perhaps being TRBD1 or TRBD2 (5 bases each). Deletions cut 6 bases from V and 1 base from J, with 15 bases between. Germline CDR1 MDHEN, CDR2 SYDVKM. The CDR3 extends over 16 amino acids. The chain's CDR3 is CASRHRRDGNTGELFF. CDR3 DNA sequence: TGTGCCAGCAGACACCGCCGGGACGGGAACACCGGGGAGCTGTTTTTT.

At least ten counts were recorded for this clonotype. The chain is built from TRBV29-1 and TRBJ2-2; D gene unclear. Per germline, CDR1 SQVTM and CDR2 ANQGSEA. Trimming removed 4 bases from V and 1 base from J, with 7 bases in between. The CDR3 length is 13 residues. The CDR3 DNA follows: TGCAGCGTTGGAACACAGAACACCGGGGAGCTGTTTTTT. Its protein is CSVGTQNTGELFF.

In its sample, this clonotype was seen many times. J is TRBJ2-5 and V is TRBV2, with a tentative D call TRBD2 (6 bases). From germline, CDR1 is SNHLY and CDR2 FYNNEI. CDR3 length: 14 residues. Trimming took off 9 bases at V and 7 bases at J, with 21 bases between the two ends. The CDR3: CASLGLASGATQYF. CDR3 DNA: TGTGCCAGTTTAGGTCTAGCGAGCGGAGCGACCCAGTACTTC.

This clonotype occurred many times. CDR3 in DNA: TGTGCCAGCTCACCAGGCTCTGGAAACACCATATATTTT. It translates to CASSPGSGNTIYF. This chain links TRBV18 with TRBJ1-3, with unresolved D. This CDR3 is 13 amino acids long. Germline lookup yields CDR1 KGHSH and CDR2 LQKENI. V shed 2 bases and J shed 0 bases, with 2 bases lying between them.

This clonotype was recorded many times. The rearrangement uses TRBV15 and TRBJ2-7; weak D call: TRBD1 (5 bases). In germline, CDR1 is LNHNV, CDR2 YYDKDF (reference sequence). V was clipped by 0 bases and J by 3 bases, with 12 bases between them. The CDR3 sequence is 15 residues long. This CDR3 is CATSREVGQLYEQYF. The CDR3 DNA reads as TGTGCCACCAGCAGAGAGGTTGGACAACTCTACGAGCAGTACTTC.

This clonotype was recorded many times. The chain uses TRBV12-3 or TRBV12-4 and TRBJ2-5, with D tentatively TRBD2 (5 bases). V lost 6 bases and J 0 bases, leaving 20 bases between the germline ends. CDR3 length: 17 amino acids. This chain's CDR3 is CASSKRFGRGYQETQYF. DNA of the CDR3: TGTGCCAGCAGCAAAAGGTTTGGTCGGGGATACCAAGAGACCCAGTACTTC.